This T cell receptor (beta chain) was recorded in a study of PD-1 blockade in classical Hodgkin lymphoma. General observations from the study: Diminished baseline TCR diversity has been reported in newly diagnosed patients relative to healthy donors.

V lost 0 bases and J lost 4, with 14 bases in between. Per the germline V gene, CDR1 is SGDLS and CDR2 is YYNGEE. The CDR3 has 16 amino acids. As to time point: newly diagnosed, previously untreated cHL patient sample. After thawing, PBMCs were subjected to magnetic negative selection to isolate CD8+ T cells. About this clone itself: Its antigen is undetermined.

Libraries were prepared by immunoSEQ multiplex PCR; TCRdb keeps only in-frame clonotypes and omits some of them. There are approximately 9,000 clones in the sample; 65% to 90% occur only once, and just under 15% lies in the top ten. This chain links TRBV9 with TRBJ2-1; D is undetermined. The specimen was CD8+ T cells from blood. The origin of this receptor is a human donor with classical Hodgkin lymphoma. The CDR3 loop reads CASSVGGQTQYNEQFF. DNA for the CDR3: TGTGCCAGCAGCGTAGGAGGCCAGACCCAATACAATGAGCAGTTCTTC. Full variable domain (remainder filled in from reference TRBV9 and TRBJ2-1): DSGVTQTPKHLITATGQRVTLRCSPRSGDLSVYWYQQSLDQGLQFLIQYYNGEERAKGNILERFSAQQFPDLHSELNLSSLELGDSALYFCASSVGGQTQYNEQFFGPGTRLTVL.